The present entry profiles one T cell receptor beta chain with its context. This clone was picked up a small number of times. Its cognate antigen has yet to be identified. Per-nucleotide qualities are absent, and no much larger clonotype sits a single base away. The data are from a study of T cell responses to AZD1222 COVID-19 vaccine (dated by TCRdb to about 2021). Background for the entire study: TCR sequencing was performed for about 250 trial participants, of whom 200 to 220 were given two doses of AZD1222 and some 26 were given two doses of MenACWY control vaccine. Trial participants were enrolled by age into subgroups of 18-55, 56-69 and 70-plus years, and around 150, 28 and 57 TCR-sequenced participants, respectively, were included in these subgroups.

Paper-wide results and their limitations: In the small 56-69-year group, the increase in depth fell short of significance, most likely because of low power. The vaccine-associated CD4 TCRs covered the entire spike protein, and the dominant responses fell in regions 160-218 and 743-854. Only a handful of AZD1222 recipients were SARS-CoV-2 seropositive at baseline, limiting conclusions about previously exposed vaccinees. Nearly half of unique spike-specific TCRs reportedly recognized epitopes outside regions mutated in the B.1.351 and B.1.1.7 variants. After two AZD1222 doses, both the breadth and the depth of spike-specific TCRs were significantly higher than at day 0 and than in MenACWY recipients. Participants were mostly white British and included more females than males, and it was suggested by the authors that clonal diversity may have been underestimated. No day 14 peak-response samples were available, so repertoires were characterized only after the peak T cell response.

This sample's time point label indicates: baseline before first vaccination. Explained via the paper, the treatment or condition label denotes: meningococcal conjugate vaccine given as trial control. Vaccinee samples were obtained from the UK trials COV001 and COV002, which included a single-blind randomized controlled phase 2/3 trial of AZD1222 (ChAdOx1 nCoV-19) in healthy adults. For TCRbeta chain sequencing, PBMC samples from trial participants were taken at day 0 and at day 28 after the second dose. The CDR3 regions of human TCRbeta chains were subjected to immunosequencing. Per the source publication's procedure: Repertoire TCRs were matched against a reference library of SARS-CoV-2-specific TCRs generated with the MIRA antigen-specificity platform. Breadth was defined as the fraction of unique TCRs that were SARS-CoV-2-associated. Depth was defined as the fraction of total T cells that were SARS-CoV-2-associated. Each spike-specific TCR was assigned to its reactive spike region and to a CD4 or CD8 class using the MIRA data. Log10-transformed breadth and depth values were compared by one-way ANOVA with Sidak's multiple comparisons tests. This immuneACCESS table, as held by TCRdb, lists in-frame sequences with V and J called but not all clones. Of the missing ones, under half trace to an unresolved V gene in checked studies; the others have no known cause. The V and J calls and clone size were taken over from that table, and D and trimming were inferred from the DNA. The sample includes about 150,000 clones, with just over 90% observed a single time. The ten largest account for 2.8% of the sample.

The clonotype originates from an adult in good health. The material was peripheral blood, obtained on day 0 of MenACWY control vaccination.

The nucleotides are TGTGCCAGCAGCTTAAGTGCTGGGGCAAATGAAAAACTGTTTTTT. This encodes CASSLSAGANEKLFF. The rearrangement joined TRBV11-2 to TRBJ1-4; the D gene is possibly TRBD1, with 5 bases matching. The CDR3 runs 15 residues from the cysteine to the phenylalanine. CDR3 DNA is the only sequence kept; it has 45 bases, read in frame from the first base. Per the germline V gene, SGHAT is the CDR1 and FQNNGV is the CDR2. The trim is 2 bases for V and 5 bases for J, with a gap of 12 bases between the germline ends.